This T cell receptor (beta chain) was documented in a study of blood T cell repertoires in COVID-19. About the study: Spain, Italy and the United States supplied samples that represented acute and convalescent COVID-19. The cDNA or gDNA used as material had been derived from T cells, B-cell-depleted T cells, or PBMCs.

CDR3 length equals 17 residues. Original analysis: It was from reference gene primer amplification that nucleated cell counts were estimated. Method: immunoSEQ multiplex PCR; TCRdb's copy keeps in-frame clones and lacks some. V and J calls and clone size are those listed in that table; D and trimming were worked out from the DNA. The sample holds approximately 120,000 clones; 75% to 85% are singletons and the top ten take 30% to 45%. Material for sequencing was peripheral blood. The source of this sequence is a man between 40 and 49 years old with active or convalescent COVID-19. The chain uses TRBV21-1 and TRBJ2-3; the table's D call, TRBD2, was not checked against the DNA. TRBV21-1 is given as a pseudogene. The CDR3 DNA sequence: TGTGCCAGCAGCAAAGTAGGTAGCGGGAGGTTTGCAGATACGCAGTATTTT. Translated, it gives CASSKVGSGRFADTQYF.